This TCR beta chain derives from a study of T cells in Graves' hyperthyroidism and ophthalmopathy. From RNA transcripts, TCR beta CDR3 regions were amplified. When the TCR CDR3 underwent first-round RT-PCR, the HTBI primer set was used. One entry per CDR3 protein, called by TCRdb with MiXCR from the multiplex PCR reads. The table has over 450,000 distinct CDR3 sequences, roughly 18% seen once. Whole-study findings and limits: Most thyroid-expanded clonotypes above 0.001 were also found in blood.

The table lists this clonotype with many counts. What it binds is unknown. Per germline, CDR1 SGDLS and CDR2 YYNGEE. The CDR3 is 15 amino acids. The V gene end was trimmed by 0 bases and the J gene end by 4 bases; junction bases not matched to a gene: 5. Exclusions: uncontrolled infection, other autoimmune disease, pregnancy, lactation. The sequence came from a young woman with Graves' ophthalmopathy. Sequenced material: blood. The rearrangement joins TRBV9 to TRBJ1-1; 8 bases map to TRBD1. CDR3 region: CASSVADRGGTEAFF. The CDR3 nucleotides are TGTGCCAGCAGCGTAGCAGACAGGGGAGGCACTGAAGCTTTCTTT. The full variable domain, in which reference TRBV9 and TRBJ1-1 provide the parts outside the CDR3, is DSGVTQTPKHLITATGQRVTLRCSPRSGDLSVYWYQQSLDQGLQFLIQYYNGEERAKGNILERFSAQQFPDLHSELNLSSLELGDSALYFCASSVADRGGTEAFFGQGTRLTVV.